The entry below describes one T cell receptor beta chain. This specimen belongs to a study of blood T cell repertoires in COVID-19. Generated by immunoSEQ multiplex PCR, the TCRdb table keeps only in-frame clones and is missing some. The repertoire has more than 90,000 clones, more than 60% of them found once; the top ten carry about 2.5%. There are 15 residues in the CDR3. With 3 bases removed from V and 0 bases from J, the gap between germline ends came to 12 bases. CDR1 and CDR2 (germline): SGDLS, YYNGEE. The source material was peripheral blood. V and J are TRBV9 and TRBJ2-5; no reliable D call. This sequence was found in a man aged 50 or older with acute or convalescent COVID-19. CDR3 loop: CASSAVAGYQETQYF. In DNA, the CDR3 is TGTGCCAGCAGCGCTGTAGCTGGTTACCAAGAGACCCAGTACTTC.